The 27 T cell receptor beta chains reported below all come from one sample, sequenced in a study of T-cell reconstitution after alpha-beta-depleted transplantation in children. Molecular barcoding with unique molecular identifiers was used for the TCRbeta library. TCRdb reanalysed the PCR reads using MiXCR and keeps one entry per CDR3 protein. Of about 1,000,000 distinct CDR3 sequences in the sample, roughly 31% were seen once. This specimen was PBMCs, mostly from graft donor cells, taken 360 days after TCRalphabeta/CD19-depleted stem cell transplant. The receptors derive from a boy younger than two who had a stem cell transplant for SCID, so the T cells may come from the graft donor.

The rearrangement links TRBV2 to TRBJ2-7; weak D call: TRBD2 (6 bases). The CDR3 sequence is 14 residues long. V was cut by 5 bases and J by 5 bases, with 16 bases left in between. Germline loops: CDR1 SNHLY, CDR2 FYNNEI. CDR3 bases: TGTGCCAGCAGTCCCCCCGGGACTTTCCACGAGCAGTACTTC. The encoded protein is CASSPPGTFHEQYF.

This chain links TRBV7-3 with TRBJ1-1; no reliable D call. The CDR3 contains 14 residues. Germline CDR1 is SGHTA and CDR2 is FQGTGA. Between the trimmed V and J ends, which lost 4 bases and 0 bases, there was a span of 9 bases. CDR3 in DNA: TGTGCCAGCAGCTCCGGGCCGATGAACACTGAAGCTTTCTTT. Translation: CASSSGPMNTEAFF.

This chain links TRBV11-2 with TRBJ2-1; D ambiguous. Germline loops: CDR1 SGHAT, CDR2 FQNNGV. The CDR3 is made up of 16 amino acids. Trimming removed 0 bases from V and 0 bases from J, with 9 bases in between. The DNA for the CDR3 is TGTGCCAGCAGCTTAGACGGCCCCTACTCCTACAATGAGCAGTTCTTC. This codes for CASSLDGPYSYNEQFF.

This clonotype was counted a few times. This chain uses TRBV12-3 or TRBV12-4 with TRBJ1-1; D unclear. V was shortened by 8 bases and J by 0 bases, with 10 bases between the two germline ends. The CDR3 sequence is 13 residues long. CDR3 in amino acids: CASGGIMNTEAFF. The CDR3 nucleotides are TGTGCCAGCGGAGGAATAATGAACACTGAAGCTTTCTTT.

A few counts support this clonotype. The chain has TRBV18 and TRBJ2-7; D is ambiguous. Trimming stripped 1 base from V and 5 bases from J, with 12 bases between. The length of the CDR3 is 14 residues. Germline V gene sequence: CDR1 KGHSH, CDR2 LQKENI. CDR3 DNA sequence: TGTGCCAGCTCACCACAGAAGGGTCACCACGAGCAGTACTTC. It yields the protein CASSPQKGHHEQYF. Complete variable domain (other parts from reference TRBV18 and TRBJ2-7): NAGVMQNPRHLVRRRGQEARLRCSPMKGHSHVYWYRQLPEEGLKFMVYLQKENIIDESGMPKERFSAEFPKEGPSILRIQQVVRGDSAAYFCASSPQKGHHEQYFGPGTRLTVT.

The genes are TRBV6-1 and TRBJ2-5, with D maybe TRBD2 (5 bases). Trimming took off 6 bases at V and 5 bases at J, with 13 bases between the two ends. The CDR3 has 13 residues. The germline V gene has CDR1 MNHNS and CDR2 SASEGT. The CDR3 bases are TGTGCCAGCAGACGCGGGCCTTGGGAGACCCAGTACTTC. Residues: CASRRGPWETQYF.

The chain joins TRBV19 to TRBJ1-5; D is ambiguous. CDR3 length: 15 amino acids. Between the trimmed V and J ends, which lost 3 bases and 3 bases, there was a span of 12 bases. Per the germline V gene, CDR1 is LNHDA and CDR2 is SQIVND (reference sequence). The CDR3 is CASSMEGPANQPQHF. The CDR3 DNA sequence: TGTGCCAGTAGTATGGAAGGACCTGCCAATCAGCCCCAGCATTTT.

This chain links TRBV5-1 with TRBJ1-1; TRBD1 is a possible D gene (6 bases). The V gene's germline CDR1 is SGHRS and CDR2 YFSETQ. V lost 1 base and J lost 4, with 20 bases in between. This CDR3 has 17 amino acids. In DNA form, the CDR3 reads TGCGCCAGCAGCTTGTATATCGTTGGGGGCCGGAGCACTGAAGCTTTCTTT. It specifies CASSLYIVGGRSTEAFF.

The sample holds a few counts of this clonotype. The chain links TRBV12-3 or TRBV12-4 to TRBJ2-2; TRBD1 aligns across 7 bases. The V and J ends lost 5 bases and 4 bases, in that order; junction bases with no gene match: 7. The CDR3 runs 15 residues. Written as DNA, the CDR3 is TGTGCCAGCAGTCCCGATCGACAGGGCACCGGGGAGCTGTTTTTT. Protein: CASSPDRQGTGELFF.

The chain joins TRBV7-6 to TRBJ2-7, with D perhaps TRBD1 (5 bases). The V gene's germline CDR1 is SGHVS and CDR2 FNYEAQ. This CDR3 is built from 17 residues. With 1 base removed from V and 0 bases from J, the gap between germline ends came to 16 bases. CDR3 coding DNA: TGTGCCAGCAGCTTAGGCCCCGGACAACCGAGCTCCTACGAGCAGTACTTC. Amino acid sequence: CASSLGPGQPSSYEQYF.

The CDR3 nucleotides read TGTGCCAGCAGTTACCTACGGTGGGCTTACGAGCAGTACTTC. It translates to CASSYLRWAYEQYF. This chain joins TRBV6-5 and TRBJ2-7; no reliable D call. The CDR3 loop spans 14 amino acids. The germline V and J ends were trimmed by 2 bases and 4 bases, with 12 bases remaining between them. Per germline, CDR1 MNHEY and CDR2 SVGAGI.

This clonotype was detected a few times. Here the CDR3 reads CASSLGIPGHRQETQYF. DNA for the CDR3: TGTGCCAGCAGTTTAGGGATACCGGGACACAGACAAGAGACCCAGTACTTC. V and J are TRBV12-3 or TRBV12-4 and TRBJ2-5, with D perhaps TRBD1 (6 bases). The CDR3 has 17 residues. Between the trimmed V and J ends, which lost 1 base and 2 bases, there was a span of 17 bases.

This clonotype was picked up a small number of times. V usage is TRBV28 and J usage is TRBJ2-5; D possibly corresponds to TRBD1 (5 bases). Per the germline V gene, CDR1 is MDHEN and CDR2 is SYDVKM. The CDR3 contains 15 residues. Trimming took 2 bases from V and 1 from J, leaving 11 bases between them. CDR3 sequence: CASSLPWTLQETQYF. CDR3 bases: TGTGCCAGCAGTTTACCGTGGACACTCCAAGAGACCCAGTACTTC.

V gene TRBV2 combines with J gene TRBJ2-1, with a weak D call TRBD1 (5 bases). In germline, CDR1 is SNHLY, CDR2 FYNNEI. V lost 4 bases, J lost 3 bases, and 7 bases lay in between. CDR3 length: 13 residues. CDR3 protein: CASSADSYNEQFF. The CDR3 bases are TGTGCCAGCAGTGCAGACAGCTACAATGAGCAGTTCTTC.

The sample holds many counts of this clonotype. This rearrangement joins TRBV29-1 to TRBJ2-3; D gene unclear. Trimming left V 4 bases short and J 6 bases short, with 5 bases between. Per the germline V gene, CDR1 is SQVTM and CDR2 is ANQGSEA. This CDR3 contains 10 residues. CDR3 region: CSVVVDTQYF. The CDR3 region has the DNA TGCAGCGTTGTGGTGGATACGCAGTATTTT.

This clonotype has ten or more counts. The chain is built from TRBV4-1 and TRBJ2-5, with a possible D match to TRBD1 (6 bases). The germline V gene encodes CDR1 MGHRA and CDR2 YSYEKL. Between the trimmed V and J ends, which lost 0 bases and 3 bases, there was a span of 20 bases. CDR3 length equals 18 residues. The CDR3 sequence: CASSQDLWSQGMKETQYF. CDR3 DNA sequence: TGCGCCAGCAGCCAAGATCTCTGGAGCCAGGGGATGAAAGAGACCCAGTACTTC.

The CDR3 protein is CASSLQGLTSPLHF. CDR3 bases: TGTGCCAGCAGCTTACAGGGACTTACTTCACCCCTCCACTTT. The chain recombines TRBV7-9 with TRBJ1-6; maybe TRBD1 (5 bases). CDR1 is SEHNR and CDR2 is FQNEAQ in the germline V gene (reference sequence). The ends were cut back, 2 bases at V and 9 bases at J, with 11 bases in the middle. The CDR3 extends over 14 amino acids.

The V and J genes are TRBV7-9 and TRBJ2-1, with TRBD2 matching over 13 bases. Trimming at V came to 5 bases and at J to 8 bases, leaving 6 bases not matched to a gene. There are 15 residues in the CDR3. Germline V CDR1 and CDR2: SEHNR, FQNEAQ (reference sequence). The CDR3 loop is CASSLWTSGGDEQFF. In DNA form, the CDR3 reads TGTGCCAGCAGCCTCTGGACTAGCGGGGGCGATGAGCAGTTCTTC.

This clonotype was recorded a few times. The CDR3 DNA reads as TGCGCCAGCACTCTCCCTCGGGGGGGGCCCCACCAAGAGACCCAGTACTTC. Translation gives CASTLPRGGPHQETQYF. The rearrangement joins TRBV5-1 to TRBJ2-5, with TRBD2 matching over 8 bases. Germline trimming cut 6 bases from V and 0 bases from J; bases unmatched to any gene: 13. Germline V gives CDR1 SGHRS, CDR2 YFSETQ. This CDR3 comprises 17 residues.

There are a few counts of this clonotype. The chain recombines TRBV12-5 with TRBJ2-5; TRBD2 might be the D (6 bases). The CDR3 is 15 amino acids. Germline V CDR1 and CDR2: LGHNT, FRNRAP. Trimming left V 5 bases short and J 7 bases short, with 20 bases between. This CDR3 reads CASGPPGLQEGTQYF. The CDR3, as DNA: TGTGCTAGTGGTCCCCCGGGACTTCAAGAGGGGACCCAGTACTTC.

This clonotype appeared a few times. The chain recombines TRBV5-1 with TRBJ1-1, with a tentative D call TRBD1 (6 bases). This CDR3 contains 14 residues. Germline V lookup: CDR1 SGHRS, CDR2 YFSETQ. Trimming took 7 bases from V and 2 from J, leaving 15 bases between them. CDR3 in amino acids: CASARQGLNTEAFF. For the CDR3, the DNA is TGCGCCAGCGCAAGGCAGGGGCTCAACACTGAAGCTTTCTTT.

Here the CDR3 DNA reads TGTGCCAGCAGCTCCGGGACAGGGGTCAGGGAGACCCAGTACTTC. Residues: CASSSGTGVRETQYF. This chain connects TRBV7-2 to TRBJ2-5; 10 positions agree with TRBD1. V was pared by 4 bases and J by 5 bases, with 7 bases of the junction left unmatched. Germline V gene data show CDR1 as SGHTA and CDR2 as FQGNSA. This CDR3 has 15 amino acids.

The chain recombines TRBV28 with TRBJ2-2; 8 bases map to TRBD1. V lost 2 bases and J lost 4; bases outside the gene matches: 3. Germline CDR1 MDHEN, CDR2 SYDVKM. CDR3 size: 15 residues. The CDR3 protein is CASSLGDRFTGELFF. For the CDR3, the DNA is TGTGCCAGCAGTTTAGGGGACAGGTTCACCGGGGAGCTGTTTTTT.

The chain combines TRBV14 with TRBJ1-1; D unclear. The germline CDR1 and CDR2 sequences are SGHDN and FVKESK. Between the trimmed V and J ends, which lost 5 bases and 8 bases, there was a span of 6 bases. The CDR3 sequence is 10 residues long. In DNA, the CDR3 is TGTGCCAGCAGCATTCAGGAAGCTTTCTTT. Protein: CASSIQEAFF.

Many counts were recorded for this clonotype. The V gene is TRBV20-1, the J gene TRBJ2-5, with a weak D call TRBD2 (6 bases). Germline CDR1 and CDR2: DFQATT and SNEGSKA (reference sequence). V shed 2 bases and J shed 2 bases, with 9 bases lying between them. The CDR3 is made up of 13 amino acids. The CDR3, as DNA: TGCAGTGCTAGATCTAGCGCTCAAGAGACCCAGTACTTC. This sequence encodes CSARSSAQETQYF.

The chain carries TRBV20-1 and TRBJ2-2; a possible D gene is TRBD1 (6 bases). Germline assignment: CDR1 DFQATT and CDR2 SNEGSKA (reference sequence). Trimming shortened V by 1 base and J by 3 bases, and 9 bases separated the two germline ends. The CDR3 runs 14 residues. The CDR3 sequence is CSARGGLDTGELFF. In nucleotides, the CDR3 is TGCAGTGCTAGAGGGGGGCTAGACACCGGGGAGCTGTTTTTT.

The chain is built from TRBV7-3 and TRBJ2-3; no definite D call. Trimming left V 5 bases short and J 6 bases short, with 12 bases between. The germline CDR1 and CDR2 sequences are SGHTA and FQGTGA. There are 13 residues in the CDR3. The CDR3 sequence: CASSPRLRDTQYF. CDR3 nucleotides: TGTGCCAGCAGCCCCCGCCTCAGGGATACGCAGTATTTT.